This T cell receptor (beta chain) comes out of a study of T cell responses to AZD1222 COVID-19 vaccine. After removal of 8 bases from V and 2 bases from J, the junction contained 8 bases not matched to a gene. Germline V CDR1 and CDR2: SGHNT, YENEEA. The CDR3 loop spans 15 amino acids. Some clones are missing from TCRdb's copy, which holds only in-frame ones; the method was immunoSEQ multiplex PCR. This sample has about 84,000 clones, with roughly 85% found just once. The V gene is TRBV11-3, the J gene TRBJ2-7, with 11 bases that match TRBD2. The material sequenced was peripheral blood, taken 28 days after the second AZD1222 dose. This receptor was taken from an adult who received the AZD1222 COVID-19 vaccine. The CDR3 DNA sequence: TGTGCCAGCCGACCGCCGGGACTAGCGGCCTACGAGCAGTACTTC. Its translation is CASRPPGLAAYEQYF.